The rows below give T cell receptor beta chains drawn from one sample of a study of T cell responses to AZD1222 COVID-19 vaccine. Here immunoSEQ multiplex PCR was the method, and the copy in TCRdb shows in-frame clones only, minus some. The sample consists of tens of thousands of clones, 85% to 90% of them appearing once. The sample consisted of peripheral blood, taken on day 0 of AZD1222 vaccination. Source of these receptors: an adult in good health. The CDR3 runs from the conserved cysteine through the conserved F or W. A D gene is named only where the DNA matches it firmly. Size is omitted from some rows. Given values are once, few, many or a class for expanded clones.

>TRBD1|TRBV7-3|TRBJ1-1|NA
CASSYLPRTGNTEAFF
TGTGCCAGCAGCTATCTCCCTAGGACAGGGAACACTGAAGCTTTCTTT
>NA|TRBV15|TRBJ1-6|NA
CATSKYGAINSPLHF
TGTGCCACCAGCAAGTACGGGGCAATCAATTCACCCCTCCACTTT
>NA|TRBV5-1|TRBJ1-1|NA
CASSLDLVNTEAFF
TGCGCCAGCAGCTTGGATCTAGTGAACACTGAAGCTTTCTTT
>TRBD1|TRBV6-2/TRBV6-3|TRBJ2-2|NA
CASSRDRERNTGELFF
TGTGCCAGCAGTCGTGACAGGGAACGGAACACCGGGGAGCTGTTTTTT
>NA|TRBV6-5|TRBJ2-1|NA
CASGGAPYNEQFF
TGTGCCAGCGGGGGGGCTCCCTACAATGAGCAGTTCTTC
>TRBD1|TRBV7-8|TRBJ2-2|NA
CASRPRQGSTGELFF
TGTGCCAGCAGACCTAGACAGGGTAGTACCGGGGAGCTGTTTTTT
>NA|TRBV28|TRBJ1-3|NA
CASTVGGASGNTIYF
TGTGCCAGCACCGTGGGGGGGGCTTCTGGAAACACCATATATTTT
>NA|TRBV28|TRBJ1-5|NA
CASSPARSNQPQHF
TGTGCCAGCAGCCCAGCTAGGAGCAATCAGCCCCAGCATTTT
>NA|TRBV6-4|TRBJ2-3|NA
CASSVDTDTQYF
TGTGCCAGCAGTGTAGACACAGATACGCAGTATTTT
>TRBD1|TRBV9|TRBJ1-1|once
CASSRDEQGVNTEAFF
TGTGCCAGCAGCCGTGACGAACAGGGGGTGAATACTGAAGCTTTCTTT
>NA|TRBV6-5|TRBJ2-7|NA
CASSYGQTGAYEQYF
TGTGCCAGCAGTTACGGCCAGACAGGAGCCTACGAGCAGTACTTC
>TRBD1|TRBV5-4|TRBJ1-2|NA
CASSFVETGGFGYTF
TGTGCCAGCAGCTTCGTTGAGACAGGGGGGTTTGGCTACACCTTC
>NA|TRBV7-3|TRBJ1-2|once
CASSLNRDYGYTF
TGTGCCAGCAGCTTAAACAGGGACTATGGCTACACCTTC
>NA|TRBV6-5|TRBJ1-2|NA
CASTPFERDYGYTF
TGTGCCAGCACCCCGTTTGAGAGAGACTATGGCTACACCTTC
>NA|TRBV5-1|TRBJ2-2|NA
CASSLLAGRNTGELFF
TGCGCCAGCAGCTTATTGGCAGGCAGGAACACCGGGGAGCTGTTTTTT
>NA|TRBV4-2|TRBJ2-7|NA
CASSQDPPRYGQPRTYEQYF
TGTGCCAGCAGCCAAGATCCCCCAAGATATGGACAGCCCCGAACCTACGAGCAGTACTTC
>NA|TRBV27|TRBJ1-1|NA
CASRDGTGIAFF
TGTGCCAGTAGAGACGGTACAGGGATAGCTTTCTTT
>NA|TRBV18|TRBJ2-7|NA
CASSPFDSSYEQYF
TGTGCCAGCTCACCCTTCGACTCGTCCTACGAGCAGTACTTC
>NA|TRBV27|TRBJ1-1|NA
CASSPLRDVMNTEAFF
TGTGCCAGCAGCCCCCTACGGGACGTAATGAACACTGAAGCTTTCTTT
>TRBD1|TRBV5-4|TRBJ2-7|NA
CASSSADRGGNEQYF
TGTGCCAGCAGCTCCGCGGACAGGGGCGGTAACGAGCAGTACTTC
>NA|TRBV10-3|TRBJ1-1|once
CAISEGGTEAFF
TGTGCCATCAGTGAGGGAGGGACTGAAGCTTTCTTT
>NA|TRBV27|TRBJ2-1|NA
CASSLIGDEQFF
TGTGCCAGCAGTCTAATTGGGGATGAGCAGTTCTTC
>NA|TRBV9|TRBJ2-3|once
CASSVAQQGTDTQYF
TGTGCCAGCAGCGTAGCTCAACAGGGTACGGATACGCAGTATTTT
>NA|TRBV12-3/TRBV12-4|TRBJ1-2|NA
CASSNYAGYGYTF
TGTGCCAGCAGTAACTACGCTGGATATGGCTACACCTTC